This T cell receptor (beta chain) was sequenced during a study of technical replicates of blood from a handful of donors. With 1 base clipped from V and 2 bases from J, the junction kept 4 bases outside the gene matches. CDR1 and CDR2 (germline): SNHLY, FYNNEI. This CDR3 is built from 16 residues. Sequenced by immunoSEQ multiplex PCR; TCRdb stores in-frame clones only, minus some. The sample shows over 50,000 clones, roughly 86% of them seen only once. The chain joins TRBV2 to TRBJ2-5, with 10 bases matching TRBD2. Sequenced sample: PBMCs. The receptor's source is a human donor in good health. Some clones in this sample may be carry-over from other donors' samples. CDR3: CASSEGIAGGQETQYF. CDR3 DNA: TGTGCCAGCAGTGAAGGGATAGCGGGAGGTCAAGAGACCCAGTACTTC.